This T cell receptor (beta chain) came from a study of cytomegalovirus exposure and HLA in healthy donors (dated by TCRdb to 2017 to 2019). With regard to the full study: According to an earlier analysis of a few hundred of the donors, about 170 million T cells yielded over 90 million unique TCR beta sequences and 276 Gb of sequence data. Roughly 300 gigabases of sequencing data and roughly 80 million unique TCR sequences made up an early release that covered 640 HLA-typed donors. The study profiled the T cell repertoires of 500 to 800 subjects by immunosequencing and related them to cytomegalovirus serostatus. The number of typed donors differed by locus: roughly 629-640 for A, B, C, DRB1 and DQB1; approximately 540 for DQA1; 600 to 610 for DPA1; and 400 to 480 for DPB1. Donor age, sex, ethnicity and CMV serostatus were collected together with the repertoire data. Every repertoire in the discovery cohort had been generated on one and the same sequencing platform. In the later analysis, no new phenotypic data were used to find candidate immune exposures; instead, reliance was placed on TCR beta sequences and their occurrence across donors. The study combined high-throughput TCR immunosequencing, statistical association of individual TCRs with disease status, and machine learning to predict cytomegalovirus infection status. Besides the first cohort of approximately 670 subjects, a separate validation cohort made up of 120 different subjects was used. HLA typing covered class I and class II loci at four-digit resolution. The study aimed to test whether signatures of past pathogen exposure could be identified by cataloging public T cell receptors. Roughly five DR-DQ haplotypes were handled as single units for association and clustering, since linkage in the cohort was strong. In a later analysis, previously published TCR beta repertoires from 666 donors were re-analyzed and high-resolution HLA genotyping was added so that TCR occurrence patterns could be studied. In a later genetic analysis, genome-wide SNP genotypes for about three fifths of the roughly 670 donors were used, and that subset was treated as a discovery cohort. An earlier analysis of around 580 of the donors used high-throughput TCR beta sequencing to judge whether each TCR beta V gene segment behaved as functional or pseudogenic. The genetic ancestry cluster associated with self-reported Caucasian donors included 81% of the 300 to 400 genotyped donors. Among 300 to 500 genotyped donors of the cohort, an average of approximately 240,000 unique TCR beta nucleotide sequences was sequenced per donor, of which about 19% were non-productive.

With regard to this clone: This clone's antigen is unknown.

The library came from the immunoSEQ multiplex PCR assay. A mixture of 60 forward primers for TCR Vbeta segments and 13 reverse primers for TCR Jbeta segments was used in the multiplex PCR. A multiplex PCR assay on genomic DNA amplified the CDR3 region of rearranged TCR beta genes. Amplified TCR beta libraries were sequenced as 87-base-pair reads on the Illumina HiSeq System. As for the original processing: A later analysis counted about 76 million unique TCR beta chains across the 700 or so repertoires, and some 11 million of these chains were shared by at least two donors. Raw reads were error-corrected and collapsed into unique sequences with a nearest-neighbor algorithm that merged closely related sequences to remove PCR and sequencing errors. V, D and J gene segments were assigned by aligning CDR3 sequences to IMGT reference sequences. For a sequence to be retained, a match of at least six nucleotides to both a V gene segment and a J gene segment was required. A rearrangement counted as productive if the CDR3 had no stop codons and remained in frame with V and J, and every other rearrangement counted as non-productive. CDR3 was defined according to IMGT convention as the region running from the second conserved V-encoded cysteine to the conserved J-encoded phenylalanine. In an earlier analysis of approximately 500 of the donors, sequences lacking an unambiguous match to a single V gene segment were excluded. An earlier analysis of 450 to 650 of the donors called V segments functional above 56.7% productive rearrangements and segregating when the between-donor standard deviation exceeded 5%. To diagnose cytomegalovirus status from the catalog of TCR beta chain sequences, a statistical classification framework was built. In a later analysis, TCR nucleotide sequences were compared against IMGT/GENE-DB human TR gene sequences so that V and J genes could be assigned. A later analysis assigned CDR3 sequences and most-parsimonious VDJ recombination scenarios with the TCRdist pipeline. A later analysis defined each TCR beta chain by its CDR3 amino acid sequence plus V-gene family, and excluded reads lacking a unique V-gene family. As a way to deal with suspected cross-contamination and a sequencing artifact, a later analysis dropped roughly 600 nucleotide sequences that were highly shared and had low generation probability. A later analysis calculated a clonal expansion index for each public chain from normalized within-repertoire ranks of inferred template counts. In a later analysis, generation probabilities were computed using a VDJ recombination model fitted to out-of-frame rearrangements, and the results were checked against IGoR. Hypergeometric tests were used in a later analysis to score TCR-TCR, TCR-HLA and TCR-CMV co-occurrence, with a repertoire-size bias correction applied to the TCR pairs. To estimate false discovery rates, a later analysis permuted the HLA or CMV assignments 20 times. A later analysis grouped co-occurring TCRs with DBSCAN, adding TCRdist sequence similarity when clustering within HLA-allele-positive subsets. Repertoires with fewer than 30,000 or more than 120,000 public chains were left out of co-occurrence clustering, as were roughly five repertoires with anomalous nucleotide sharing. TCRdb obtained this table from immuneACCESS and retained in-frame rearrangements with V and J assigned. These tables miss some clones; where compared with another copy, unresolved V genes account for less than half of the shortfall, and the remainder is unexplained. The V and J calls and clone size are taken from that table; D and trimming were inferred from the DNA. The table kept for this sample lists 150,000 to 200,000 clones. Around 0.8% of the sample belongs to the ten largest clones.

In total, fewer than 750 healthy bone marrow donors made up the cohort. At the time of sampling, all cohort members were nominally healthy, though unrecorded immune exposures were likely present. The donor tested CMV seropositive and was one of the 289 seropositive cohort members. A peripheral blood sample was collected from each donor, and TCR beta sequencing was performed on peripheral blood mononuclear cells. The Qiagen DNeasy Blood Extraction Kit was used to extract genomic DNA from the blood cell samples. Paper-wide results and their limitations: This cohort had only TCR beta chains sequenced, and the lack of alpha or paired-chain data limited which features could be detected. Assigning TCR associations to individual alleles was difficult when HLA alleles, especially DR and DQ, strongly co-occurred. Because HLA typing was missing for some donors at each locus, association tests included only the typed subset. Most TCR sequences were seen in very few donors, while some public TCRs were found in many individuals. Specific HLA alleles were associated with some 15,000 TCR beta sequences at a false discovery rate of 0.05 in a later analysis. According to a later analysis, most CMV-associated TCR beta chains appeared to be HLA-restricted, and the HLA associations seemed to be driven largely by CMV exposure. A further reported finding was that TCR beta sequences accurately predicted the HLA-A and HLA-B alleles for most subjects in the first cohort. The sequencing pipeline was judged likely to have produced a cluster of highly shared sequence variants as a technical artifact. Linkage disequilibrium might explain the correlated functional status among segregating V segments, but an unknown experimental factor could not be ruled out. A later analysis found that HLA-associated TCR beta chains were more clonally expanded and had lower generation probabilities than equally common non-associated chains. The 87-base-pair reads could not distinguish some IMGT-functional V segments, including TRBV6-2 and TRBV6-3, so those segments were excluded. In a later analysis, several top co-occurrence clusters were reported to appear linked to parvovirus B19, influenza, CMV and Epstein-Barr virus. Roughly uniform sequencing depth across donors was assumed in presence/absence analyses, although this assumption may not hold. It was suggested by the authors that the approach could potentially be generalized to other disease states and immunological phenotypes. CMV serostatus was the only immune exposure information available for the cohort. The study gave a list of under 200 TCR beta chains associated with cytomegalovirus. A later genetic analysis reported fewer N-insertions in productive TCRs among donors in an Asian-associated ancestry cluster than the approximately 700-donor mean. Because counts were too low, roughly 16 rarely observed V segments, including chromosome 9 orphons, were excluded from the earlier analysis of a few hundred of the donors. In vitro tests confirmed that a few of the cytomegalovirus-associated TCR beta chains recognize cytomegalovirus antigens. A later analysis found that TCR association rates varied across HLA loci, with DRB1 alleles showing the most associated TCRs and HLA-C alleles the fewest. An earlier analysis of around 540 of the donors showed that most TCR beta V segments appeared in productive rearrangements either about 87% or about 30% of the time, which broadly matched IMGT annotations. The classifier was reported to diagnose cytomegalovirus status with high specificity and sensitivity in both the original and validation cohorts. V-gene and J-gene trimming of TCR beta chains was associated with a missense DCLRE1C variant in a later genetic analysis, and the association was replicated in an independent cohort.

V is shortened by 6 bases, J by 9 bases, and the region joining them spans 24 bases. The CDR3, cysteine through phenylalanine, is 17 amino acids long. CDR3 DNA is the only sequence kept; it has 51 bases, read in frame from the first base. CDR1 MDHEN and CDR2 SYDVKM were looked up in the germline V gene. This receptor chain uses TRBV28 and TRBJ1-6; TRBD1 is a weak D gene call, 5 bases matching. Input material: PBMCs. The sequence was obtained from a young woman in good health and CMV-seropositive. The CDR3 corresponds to CASRPIFRGGIGSPLHF. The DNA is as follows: TGTGCCAGCAGACCAATTTTCCGTGGGGGGATCGGTTCACCCCTCCACTTT.